This TCR beta chain is drawn from a study of blood T cells in healthy people across ages. Study summary: Template switching captured about one barcoded beta molecule per two T cells.

A J-beta primer mix and a sample-barcoded 5' primer were used in a second PCR of about 7 to 12 cycles. All cDNA molecules were each tagged by a template-switch adaptor with 12 random nucleotides. TCRdb ran MiXCR on the 5' RACE reads and lists one entry per CDR3 protein. Of approximately 780,000 distinct CDR3 sequences in the sample, more than 25% are singletons; the top ten hold 3%. This clonotype was counted a few times. Per germline, CDR1 DFQATT and CDR2 SNEGSKA (reference sequence). The CDR3 has 17 amino acids. V was cut by 2 bases and J by 5 bases, with 22 bases left in between. These data also formed part of another study, on T cells of mothers and their children. That study adds: Donation was provided by three healthy Caucasian mothers along with their six children.

The chain has TRBV20-1 and TRBJ1-5; D may be TRBD1 (5 bases). Sequences were obtained from blood. The clonotype was recovered from a boy younger than 18 in good health. The CDR3 DNA reads TGCAGTGCTAGACCCCATAAGGGGAAAGTGGGTGATCAGCCCCAGCATTTT. Protein: CSARPHKGKVGDQPQHF.